The clone carrying this TCR beta chain was found many times. The antigen remains undetermined. Germline assignment: CDR1 SGHTA and CDR2 FQGNSA. This CDR3 is 13 amino acids long. V dropped 1 base and J dropped 11; count of bases not matched to a gene: 6. This sample is drawn from a study of beta chain features in type 1 diabetes. Study-wide results and limits: In the patient group, naive, central memory and Treg TCRB repertoires seemed more alike than in the healthy donor group.

Investigators reverse transcribed all isolated RNA, so they sequenced expressed TCRB transcripts. Average reads for naive, central memory and regulatory T cell samples were roughly 3.5 million. This table comes from immunoSEQ multiplex PCR, and its TCRdb copy is limited to in-frame clones, with some not included. The sample includes around 190,000 clones, around 13% of them seen just once. This TCR derives from a woman aged 18-30 years in good health. V is TRBV7-2 and J is TRBJ1-1, with 8 bases that match TRBD1. The sample consisted of central memory CD4+ T cells from blood. The CDR3 bases are TGTGCCAGCAGCTTAGGGGCAGACAGGGGTGCTTTCTTT. Amino acids: CASSLGADRGAFF.